Each of the 23 T cell receptor beta chains below was sequenced from the same sample in a study of shared clonotypes between healthy human individuals. The protocol was immunoSEQ multiplex PCR, while the TCRdb copy is restricted to in-frame clones and leaves out a portion. The data show roughly 450,000 clones, around 79% seen once. Sequencing was carried out using PBMCs. These receptors were obtained from a woman between 40 and 55 years old in good health. Some clones in this sample may be carry-over from other donors' samples.

The chain uses TRBV28 and TRBJ2-3, with 12 bases that match TRBD2. This CDR3 is 15 amino acids long. Germline CDR1 reads MDHEN; CDR2 reads SYDVKM. J gave up 6 bases and V 6 bases, and 7 bases lay outside the gene matches. The CDR3 loop is CASRRTSGMRDTQYF. The CDR3 DNA sequence: TGTGCCAGCAGGCGGACTAGCGGGATGAGGGATACGCAGTATTTT.

The CDR3: CASSDPSGITDTQYF. CDR3 nucleotide sequence: TGCGCCAGCAGCGACCCTAGCGGAATCACAGATACGCAGTATTTT. The chain recombines TRBV5-1 with TRBJ2-3; 7 nucleotides match TRBD2. The CDR3 runs to 15 residues. After removal of 4 bases from V and 2 bases from J, the junction contained 7 bases not matched to a gene. In germline, CDR1 is SGHRS, CDR2 YFSETQ.

The chain carries TRBV28 and TRBJ1-5; TRBD1 matches at 8 bases. The CDR3 contains 16 residues. Germline-derived CDR1 and CDR2 are MDHEN and SYDVKM. V lost 3 bases, J lost 5 bases, and 9 bases stayed unmatched. CDR3 sequence: CASSFRTGLWDQPQHF. The DNA for the CDR3 is TGTGCCAGCAGTTTCAGGACAGGGCTTTGGGATCAGCCCCAGCATTTT.

This rearrangement joins TRBV6-5 to TRBJ1-1; D might be TRBD1 (6 bases). Trimming cost V 6 bases and J 6 bases, with 20 bases left between them. Per germline, CDR1 MNHEY and CDR2 SVGAGI. The CDR3 runs 15 residues. The CDR3 protein is CASRDRGGGNSEAFF. Written as DNA, the CDR3 is TGTGCCAGCAGAGATAGGGGGGGAGGTAACTCTGAAGCTTTCTTT.

The genes are TRBV28 and TRBJ2-7; 9 bases align to TRBD1. The CDR3 extends over 15 amino acids. Germline assignment: CDR1 MDHEN and CDR2 SYDVKM. V lost 0 bases, J lost 2 bases, and 2 bases stayed unmatched. CDR3 amino acids: CASSLWGTGTYEQYF. The CDR3 DNA is TGTGCCAGCAGTTTATGGGGGACAGGGACCTACGAGCAGTACTTC.

This chain joins TRBV2 and TRBJ2-7; tentative D call: TRBD1 (5 bases). Trimming cost V 6 bases and J 0 bases, with 6 bases left between them. The V gene's germline CDR1 is SNHLY and CDR2 FYNNEI. The CDR3 consists of 12 residues. The CDR3 DNA sequence: TGTGCCAGCAGACAGGACTCCTACGAGCAGTACTTC. Protein sequence: CASRQDSYEQYF.

V is TRBV2 and J is TRBJ2-7; 9 nucleotides line up with TRBD1. V was pared by 5 bases and J by 9 bases, with 5 bases of the junction left unmatched. CDR3 size: 12 residues. The germline gives CDR1 SNHLY, CDR2 FYNNEI. CDR3 protein: CASSWDREGQYF. The CDR3 nucleotides are TGTGCCAGCAGTTGGGACAGGGAGGGGCAGTACTTC.

The chain employs TRBV5-6 and TRBJ1-2, with D possibly matching TRBD1 (5 bases). Per the germline V gene, CDR1 is SGHDT and CDR2 is YYEEEE. The CDR3 is 13 residues long. V lost 0 bases, J lost 2 bases, and 5 bases lay in between. CDR3 sequence reads: CASSLGDNYGYTF. In DNA form, the CDR3 reads TGTGCCAGCAGCTTGGGGGACAACTATGGCTACACCTTC. Full variable domain (remainder filled in from reference TRBV5-6 and TRBJ1-2): DAGVTQSPTHLIKTRGQQVTLRCSPKSGHDTVSWYQQALGQGPQFIFQYYEEEERQRGNFPDRFSGHQFPNYSSELNVNALLLGDSALYLCASSLGDNYGYTFGSGTRLTVV.

The chain joins TRBV6-5 to TRBJ2-7; D assignment may be TRBD1 or TRBD2 (6 bases each). CDR1 MNHEY and CDR2 SVGAGI come from the germline V gene. V shed 5 bases and J shed 6 bases, with 8 bases lying between them. The CDR3 is made up of 11 amino acids. The CDR3 sequence: CASSGGGEQYF. CDR3 DNA sequence: TGTGCCAGCAGTGGAGGGGGCGAGCAGTACTTC.

The V call is TRBV9, the J call TRBJ1-1, with a possible D match to TRBD1 (5 bases). This CDR3 has 17 amino acids. Germline V gene lookup returns CDR1 SGDLS and CDR2 YYNGEE. The germline V and J ends were trimmed by 4 bases and 4 bases, with 23 bases remaining between them. The CDR3 region is CASSPQNRDVRGTEAFF. CDR3 nucleotides: TGTGCCAGCAGCCCCCAGAACCGGGATGTAAGGGGCACTGAAGCTTTCTTT.

As DNA, the CDR3 is TGCGCCAGTACCCCGGACCAGGGTAGCGATGAGCAGTTCTTC. It specifies CASTPDQGSDEQFF. The chain links TRBV5-1 to TRBJ2-1; D might be TRBD1 or TRBD2, each matching 5 bases. This CDR3 spans 14 amino acids. Trimming removed 8 bases at V and 8 bases at J, with 20 bases between. CDR1 is SGHRS, CDR2 YFSETQ, per germline. The complete variable domain, with remaining parts taken from reference TRBV5-1 and TRBJ2-1, reads KAGVTQTPRYLIKTRGQQVTLSCSPISGHRSVSWYQQTPGQGLQFLFEYFSETQRNKGNFPGRFSGRQFSNSRSEMNVSTLELGDSALYLCASTPDQGSDEQFFGPGTRLTVL.

The V and J genes are TRBV30 and TRBJ1-1, with a possible D match to TRBD1 (5 bases). Trimming took off 5 bases at V and 1 base at J, with 17 bases between the two ends. This CDR3 comprises 15 residues. Germline assignment: CDR1 GTSNPN and CDR2 SVGIG (reference sequence). CDR3 DNA sequence: TGTGCCTGGGGGGGGGTCAGGGTAAAGAACACTGAAGCTTTCTTT. The encoded protein is CAWGGVRVKNTEAFF.

The chain joins TRBV5-1 to TRBJ1-1; possibly TRBD1 for D (6 bases). This CDR3 comprises 15 residues. Trimming shortened V by 5 bases and J by 0 bases, and 14 bases separated the two germline ends. Germline V lookup: CDR1 SGHRS, CDR2 YFSETQ. The CDR3 is CASRGAGSMNTEAFF. The CDR3 bases are TGCGCCAGCAGGGGGGCAGGAAGCATGAACACTGAAGCTTTCTTT.

The chain combines TRBV9 with TRBJ2-1; TRBD1 matches at 9 bases. Germline trimming cut 4 bases from V and 6 bases from J; bases unmatched to any gene: 11. CDR1 and CDR2 (germline): SGDLS, YYNGEE. The CDR3 spans 16 residues. The CDR3 region is CASSTSGTGSGNEQFF. The CDR3 nucleotides are TGTGCCAGCAGCACCTCCGGGACAGGGTCTGGCAATGAGCAGTTCTTC.

This clone has just one count. This chain connects TRBV21-1 to TRBJ2-7. TRBV21-1 is a recognized pseudogene. The CDR3 extends over 16 amino acids. The CDR3 nucleotides read TGTGCCAGCAGTGACGGGAACGGCGGGGACACCTACGAGCAGTACTTC. Protein sequence: CASSDGNGGDTYEQYF.

The chain employs TRBV18 and TRBJ2-1, with a weak D call TRBD1 (6 bases). V lost 5 bases, J lost 4 bases, and 24 bases lay in between. The CDR3 consists of 18 residues. Germline V gene lookup returns CDR1 KGHSH and CDR2 LQKENI. DNA for the CDR3: TGTGCCAGCTCAGTCGGCGGTCCTGCAGGGGCTGTATACAATGAGCAGTTCTTC. Translation gives CASSVGGPAGAVYNEQFF.

The chain employs TRBV4-1 and TRBJ2-2, with D unclear. Between the trimmed V and J ends, which lost 3 bases and 2 bases, there was a span of 4 bases. The CDR3 covers 13 residues. Germline CDR1 reads MGHRA; CDR2 reads YSYEKL. The CDR3 sequence is CASSQSNTGELFF. DNA of the CDR3: TGCGCCAGCAGCCAGAGTAACACCGGGGAGCTGTTTTTT.

V gene TRBV6-1 combines with J gene TRBJ2-3; 8 nucleotides match TRBD1. V gave up 8 bases and J gave up 3 bases; unmatched junction bases: 4. Germline assignment: CDR1 MNHNS and CDR2 SASEGT. The CDR3 is 13 amino acids. CDR3 sequence reads: CASGDRGTDTQYF. DNA for the CDR3: TGTGCCAGCGGCGACAGGGGTACAGATACGCAGTATTTT.

The chain carries TRBV30 and TRBJ2-1; no reliable D call. CDR3 length equals 16 residues. Germline values: CDR1 GTSNPN, CDR2 SVGIG (reference sequence). Trimming took off 0 bases at V and 7 bases at J, with 19 bases between the two ends. DNA for the CDR3: TGTGCCTGGAGTGTACTCGGTCTGGGAAACCAAAATGAGCAGTTCTTC. Translated, it gives CAWSVLGLGNQNEQFF.

The V call is TRBV7-8, the J call TRBJ2-6; D remains unclear. This CDR3 has 19 amino acids. The ends were cut back, 5 bases at V and 0 bases at J, with 20 bases in the middle. Germline V CDR1 and CDR2: SGHVS, FQNEAQ. CDR3 sequence reads: CASSLLLSRPSSGANVLTF. The DNA for the CDR3 is TGTGCCAGCAGCCTCTTATTATCCAGGCCTAGCTCTGGGGCCAACGTCCTGACTTTC.

This chain links TRBV9 with TRBJ2-3, with a possible D match to TRBD1 (6 bases). The ends were cut back, 0 bases at V and 6 bases at J, with 14 bases in the middle. This CDR3 is 15 amino acids long. The V gene's germline CDR1 is SGDLS and CDR2 YYNGEE. CDR3 nucleotide sequence: TGTGCCAGCAGCGTAGGAAATAGGGGGACGGATACGCAGTATTTT. Protein sequence: CASSVGNRGTDTQYF.

This clone occurred many times. The chain couples TRBV2 to TRBJ1-2; 10 bases line up with TRBD1. CDR3 length equals 15 residues. V was clipped by 7 bases and J by 1 base; unmatched bases: 6. The germline V gene has CDR1 SNHLY and CDR2 FYNNEI. The CDR3 DNA reads as TGTGCCAGCAAGTCCGGGACAGGGGATAACTATGGCTACACCTTC. Amino acids: CASKSGTGDNYGYTF.

This clone was recorded a few times. The V and J genes are TRBV10-3 and TRBJ2-2, with D perhaps being TRBD1 or TRBD2 (5 bases each). This CDR3 spans 14 amino acids. The germline CDR1 and CDR2 sequences are ENHRY and SYGVKD. The V and J ends lost 5 bases and 0 bases respectively, with 7 bases between them. The CDR3 reads CAISRDANTGELFF. As DNA, the CDR3 is TGTGCCATCAGTAGGGACGCGAACACCGGGGAGCTGTTTTTT.